This T cell receptor beta chain was sequenced in a study of T-cell reconstitution after alpha-beta-depleted transplantation in children (dated by TCRdb to about 2016). Looking at the study overall: The study quantitatively tracked T-cell immune reconstitution after TCRalphabeta/CD19-depleted allogeneic hematopoietic cell transplantation in children using TCR repertoire profiling. Findings and caveats that apply to the study as a whole: About two months after transplant, the apparently early recovery of alphabetaT-cell counts reportedly depended on just several hundred clones that had expanded rapidly and came from non-depleted graft cells. The frequencies of hyperexpanded clones fell over the following months, and after one year, T-cell counts and TCRbeta diversity were mostly attributed to newly produced T cells. The high TCRbeta diversity at day 60 in some patients was ascribed to recipient T cells and intrathymic progenitors that had survived conditioning.

In light of the paper, this sample's time point label describes: day 60 (about 2 months) after transplantation. In the paper's terms, the treatment or condition label means: allogeneic hematopoietic cell transplantation with graft depleted of TCRalphabeta T cells and CD19 B cells. Transplant recipients were children who received TCRalphabeta/CD19-depleted allogeneic hematopoietic cell grafts. Libraries were prepared through PCR. These reads were obtained on an Illumina HiSeq 2500. Molecular barcoding was employed in the preparation of TCR libraries, with unique molecular identifiers being used to normalize TCRbeta repertoire quantification. Using fastp trimming at Q25 and MiXCR clonotype assembly, TCRdb reanalyzed the public sequencing data and kept in-frame beta chains. Here each entry gathers all rows of one CDR3 protein and keeps the most common genes and DNA. Recorded for this sample are tens of thousands of distinct CDR3 sequences; 5% to 7.5% of them occurred a single time. Jointly, the top ten make up about a quarter of the sample.

This clonotype was picked up many times. This receptor's antigen is unknown. No per-base quality is available; no much larger clone lies one base away. Via the germline V gene (reference sequence), CDR1 is MNHEY and CDR2 SMNVEV. The germline ends are 4 bases apart after V is trimmed by 4 bases and J by 3 bases. The CDR3, from cysteine to phenylalanine, totals 11 residues. The entry retains the CDR3 DNA only, 33 bases that are in frame from base 1. Sequencing was performed on peripheral blood, taken 60 days after TCRalphabeta/CD19-depleted stem cell transplant. The chain couples TRBV27 to TRBJ2-7, with the D gene call left open. This receptor was taken from a child younger than two who had a stem cell transplant for acute myeloid leukemia, so the T cells may come from the graft donor. The CDR3 sequence is CASSWGYEQYF. The sequenced DNA is TGTGCCAGCAGTTGGGGCTACGAGCAGTACTTC.